The 22 T cell receptor beta chains below all came from one sample that was sequenced in a study of blood T cell repertoires in COVID-19. TCRdb keeps only in-frame clones here, not all; method: immunoSEQ multiplex PCR. Counted here are 150,000 to 200,000 clones, approximately 80% occurring once; the ten biggest clones make up roughly 5.6%. The material sequenced was PBMCs or T cells enriched from blood (not recorded which). These receptor sequences come from a man between 65 and 85 years old who had been exposed to COVID-19.

The chain employs TRBV7-8 and TRBJ2-6; D possibly corresponds to TRBD1 (5 bases). CDR3 length: 20 residues. V dropped 0 bases and J dropped 1 base, with 19 bases sitting between them. The V gene's germline CDR1 is SGHVS and CDR2 FQNEAQ. The CDR3 DNA reads TGTGCCAGCAGCTTAGCGGGTCCCGGCAGGGTAAGGTCTGGGGCCAACGTCCTGACTTTC. It is translated as CASSLAGPGRVRSGANVLTF.

This clone was observed once. This rearrangement joins TRBV19 to TRBJ1-6, with 8 positions matching TRBD1. The CDR3 contains 15 residues. V gave up 4 bases and J gave up 7 bases; unmatched junction bases: 6. Germline V lookup: CDR1 LNHDA, CDR2 SQIVND (reference sequence). The CDR3 nucleotides read TGTGCCAGTAGTACGACGGACAGGGACAATTCACCCCTCCACTTT. This encodes CASSTTDRDNSPLHF.

Only one count was recorded for this clone. The chain has TRBV9 and TRBJ2-3; 7 positions match TRBD2. CDR1 SGDLS and CDR2 YYNGEE come from the germline V gene. With 0 bases clipped from V and 1 base from J, the junction kept 2 bases outside the gene matches. The CDR3 length is 15 residues. For the CDR3, the DNA is TGTGCCAGCAGCGTAGAGGGGAGGGGCACAGATACGCAGTATTTT. Translating it yields CASSVEGRGTDTQYF.

The CDR3 coding sequence is TGTGCCAGCAGCTCCCAATATCAGCCCCAGCATTTT. Amino acid sequence: CASSSQYQPQHF. J is TRBJ1-5 and V is TRBV7-2; no clear D. Trimming removed 4 bases from V and 5 bases from J, with 6 bases in between. Germline-derived CDR1 and CDR2 are SGHTA and FQGNSA. The CDR3 is made up of 12 amino acids.

The rearrangement joins TRBV13 to TRBJ2-7; the D gene is possibly TRBD1 (6 bases). CDR3 length equals 15 residues. CDR1 PRHDT and CDR2 FYEKMQ come from the germline V gene (reference sequence). Trimming took off 5 bases at V and 5 bases at J, with 19 bases between the two ends. The CDR3 DNA reads as TGTGCCAGCAGCCTGTCGGACAGTAGAGGCGACGAGCAGTACTTC. It is translated as CASSLSDSRGDEQYF.

CDR3 amino acids: CASSQGQGTLHF. The CDR3 DNA reads as TGCGCCAGCAGCCAGGGCCAGGGAACCCTCCACTTT. The chain joins TRBV4-1 to TRBJ1-6; possibly TRBD1 for D (5 bases). Germline values: CDR1 MGHRA, CDR2 YSYEKL. The CDR3 extends over 12 amino acids. V lost 3 bases, J lost 14 bases, and 11 bases lay in between.

The CDR3 nucleotides read TGTGCCAGCAGTTACTCGTCCGGGGTCCTAGCGGGAACCGATGAGCAGTTCTTC. The encoded protein is CASSYSSGVLAGTDEQFF. The chain joins TRBV6-2 or TRBV6-3 to TRBJ2-1; 9 bases fit TRBD2. V gave up 0 bases and J gave up 8 bases; unmatched junction bases: 14. The CDR3 contains 18 residues. CDR1 is MNHEY, CDR2 SVGEGT, per germline.

This sequence joins TRBV7-9 and TRBJ1-2, with 9 bases identical to TRBD1. The CDR3 runs to 14 residues. J gave up 4 bases and V 6 bases, and 6 bases lay outside the gene matches. Germline V gives CDR1 SEHNR, CDR2 FQNEAQ (reference sequence). CDR3 sequence reads: CASREQGAAYGYTF. CDR3 sequence (DNA): TGTGCCAGCAGGGAACAGGGGGCGGCCTATGGCTACACCTTC.

The V and J genes are TRBV12-3 or TRBV12-4 and TRBJ1-1; maybe TRBD1 (5 bases). The V end lost 4 bases, the J end lost 5 bases, and 11 bases lay between the germline ends. The CDR3 is made up of 13 amino acids. CDR3 sequence reads: CASSWAGPTEAFF. DNA for the CDR3: TGTGCCAGCAGTTGGGCAGGGCCAACTGAAGCTTTCTTT.

The chain uses TRBV9 and TRBJ2-3, with TRBD2 as a possible D gene (6 bases). The CDR3 is 16 amino acids. Trimming cost V 0 bases and J 4 bases, with 15 bases left between them. The germline V gene has CDR1 SGDLS and CDR2 YYNGEE. The CDR3 DNA reads as TGTGCCAGCAGCGTAGGGAGGGGCAAAAGTTCAGATACGCAGTATTTT. Its protein is CASSVGRGKSSDTQYF.

This chain links TRBV12-3 or TRBV12-4 with TRBJ2-7; 8 bases match TRBD1. V shed 6 bases and J 2 bases; nucleotides not matched to a gene: 3. The CDR3 is 13 amino acids. CDR3 sequence (DNA): TGTGCCAGCAGGGGGACAGGTACCTACGAGCAGTACTTC. This gives the protein CASRGTGTYEQYF.

The V and J genes are TRBV7-2 and TRBJ1-5; D is uncertain. This CDR3 spans 13 amino acids. Germline V gene data show CDR1 as SGHTA and CDR2 as FQGNSA. V dropped 0 bases and J dropped 4 bases, with 4 bases sitting between them. CDR3 in amino acids: CASSLAANQPQHF. The DNA for the CDR3 is TGTGCCAGCAGCTTAGCAGCAAATCAGCCCCAGCATTTT.

This clone was counted a single time. The CDR3 nucleotides are TGTGCCAGCAGTTACGGATGGACTAGCGGGAGCTACGAGCAGTACTTC. Amino acid sequence: CASSYGWTSGSYEQYF. V is TRBV6-2 or TRBV6-3 and J is TRBJ2-7, with 13 bases lining up with TRBD2. CDR3 length equals 16 residues. V trimming: 2 bases; J trimming: 3 bases; junction bases outside the gene matches: 4. Germline-derived CDR1 and CDR2 are MNHEY and SVGEGT.

CDR3 sequence: CASKLSGSYGYTF. DNA for the CDR3: TGTGCCAGTAAACTATCGGGTAGCTATGGCTACACCTTC. V usage is TRBV19 and J usage is TRBJ1-2, with D uncertain. The length of the CDR3 is 13 residues. Trimming left V 7 bases short and J 4 bases short, with 13 bases between. Germline CDR1 is LNHDA and CDR2 is SQIVND (reference sequence).

V and J are TRBV7-9 and TRBJ2-7; unclear D gene. Trimming took 4 bases from V and 0 from J, leaving 13 bases between them. The V gene's germline CDR1 is SEHNR and CDR2 FQNEAQ (reference sequence). The CDR3 totals 15 residues. The CDR3 here is CASSSDTSSSYEQYF. In nucleotides, the CDR3 is TGTGCCAGCAGCTCCGACACCTCGAGCTCCTACGAGCAGTACTTC.

The chain joins TRBV18 to TRBJ1-2, with 8 bases that match TRBD1. In germline, CDR1 is KGHSH, CDR2 LQKENI. The V and J ends lost 6 bases and 7 bases, in that order; junction bases with no gene match: 10. The CDR3 totals 14 residues. The CDR3 here is CASSLGQGSFGYTF. The CDR3 DNA is TGTGCCAGCTCCCTCGGACAGGGTTCCTTTGGCTACACCTTC.

The CDR3 region is CASSYIRDSSNQPQHF. CDR3 coding DNA: TGTGCCAGCAGTTACATCCGGGACAGCAGCAATCAGCCCCAGCATTTT. V is TRBV6-2 or TRBV6-3 and J is TRBJ1-5, with TRBD1 matching over 7 bases. CDR1 and CDR2 from the germline V gene are MNHEY and SVGEGT. The V gene end was trimmed by 2 bases and the J gene end by 1 base; junction bases not matched to a gene: 5. CDR3 length equals 16 residues.

The chain uses TRBV27 and TRBJ1-4; 8 nucleotides align to TRBD1. This CDR3 comprises 13 residues. CDR1 and CDR2 from the germline V gene are MNHEY and SMNVEV (reference sequence). The junction had 1 base not matched to a gene; V was cut back by 7 bases and J by 3 bases. The CDR3 protein is CASTDRANEKLFF. CDR3 coding DNA: TGTGCCAGCACGGACAGGGCTAATGAAAAACTGTTTTTT.

This clone turned up a few times. V is TRBV28 and J is TRBJ2-5, with unresolved D. Germline loops: CDR1 MDHEN, CDR2 SYDVKM. V lost 4 bases, J lost 5 bases, and 11 bases lay in between. The CDR3 sequence is 13 residues long. Written as DNA, the CDR3 is TGTGCCAGCAGTTCTCTGACAACGGAGACCCAGTACTTC. Translated, it gives CASSSLTTETQYF.

This chain connects TRBV19 to TRBJ1-6; 7 nucleotides align to TRBD1. The CDR3 is made up of 17 amino acids. J gave up 10 bases and V 2 bases, and 14 bases lay outside the gene matches. Germline V gene lookup returns CDR1 LNHDA and CDR2 SQIVND (reference sequence). The CDR3 spells CASSISPRQGGYSPLHF. The CDR3 DNA follows: TGTGCCAGTAGTATATCCCCTCGGCAGGGGGGATACTCACCCCTCCACTTT.

The chain is built from TRBV30 and TRBJ1-4; TRBD1 might be the D (6 bases). In germline, CDR1 is GTSNPN, CDR2 SVGIG (reference sequence). The CDR3 is 13 residues long. V was cut by 5 bases and J by 5 bases, with 12 bases left in between. As DNA, the CDR3 is TGTGCCTGGTCAGGGGATCGGAATGAAAAACTGTTTTTT. Residues: CAWSGDRNEKLFF.

This chain joins TRBV19 and TRBJ1-6; D gene uncertain. The CDR3 is 14 amino acids. CDR1 is LNHDA, CDR2 SQIVND, per germline (reference sequence). V lost 7 bases, J lost 7 bases, and 14 bases lay in between. CDR3 region: CASTEASLNSPLHF. The CDR3 DNA follows: TGTGCCAGTACTGAGGCAAGCCTCAATTCACCCCTCCACTTT.